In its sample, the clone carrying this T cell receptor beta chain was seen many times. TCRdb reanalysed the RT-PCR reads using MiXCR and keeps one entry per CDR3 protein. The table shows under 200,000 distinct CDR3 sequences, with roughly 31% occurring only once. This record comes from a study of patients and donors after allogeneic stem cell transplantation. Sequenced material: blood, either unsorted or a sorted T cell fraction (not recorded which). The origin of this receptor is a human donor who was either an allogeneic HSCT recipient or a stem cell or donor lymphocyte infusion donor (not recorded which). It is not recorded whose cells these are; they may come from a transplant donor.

CDR3 region: CSAGGTANYGYTF. In DNA, the CDR3 is TGCAGTGCTGGGGGGACAGCTAACTATGGCTACACCTTC. The chain recombines TRBV20-1 with TRBJ1-2, with 7 bases identical to TRBD1. Looked up from germline, CDR1 is DFQATT and CDR2 is SNEGSKA (reference sequence). Losses at the gene ends were 5 bases for V and 0 bases for J; bases not matched to a gene: 3. The CDR3 sequence is 13 residues long.